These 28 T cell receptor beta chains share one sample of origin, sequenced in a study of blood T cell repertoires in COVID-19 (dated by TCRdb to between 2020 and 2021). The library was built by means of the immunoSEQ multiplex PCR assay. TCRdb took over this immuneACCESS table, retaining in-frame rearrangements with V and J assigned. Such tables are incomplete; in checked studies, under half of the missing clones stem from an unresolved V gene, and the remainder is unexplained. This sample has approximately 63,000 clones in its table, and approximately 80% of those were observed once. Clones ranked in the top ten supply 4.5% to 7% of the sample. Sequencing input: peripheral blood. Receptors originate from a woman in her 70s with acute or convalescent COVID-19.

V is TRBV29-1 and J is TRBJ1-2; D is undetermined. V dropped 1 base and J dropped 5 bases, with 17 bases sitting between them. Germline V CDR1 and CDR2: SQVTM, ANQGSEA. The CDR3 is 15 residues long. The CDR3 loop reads CSVEVVGIGVYGYTF. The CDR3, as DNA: TGCAGCGTTGAAGTCGTAGGGATCGGGGTGTATGGCTACACCTTC.

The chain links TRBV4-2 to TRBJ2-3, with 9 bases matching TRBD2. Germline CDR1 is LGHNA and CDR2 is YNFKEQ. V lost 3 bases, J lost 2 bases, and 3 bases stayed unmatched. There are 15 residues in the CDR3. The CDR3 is CASSQRLADTDTQYF. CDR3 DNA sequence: TGTGCCAGCAGCCAGCGACTAGCGGACACAGATACGCAGTATTTT.

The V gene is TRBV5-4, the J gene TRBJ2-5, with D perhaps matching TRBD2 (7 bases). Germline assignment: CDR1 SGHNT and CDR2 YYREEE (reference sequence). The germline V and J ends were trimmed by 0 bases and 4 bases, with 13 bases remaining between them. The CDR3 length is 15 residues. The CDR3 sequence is CASSLDQGRGETQYF. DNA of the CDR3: TGTGCCAGCAGCTTGGATCAGGGGAGGGGAGAGACCCAGTACTTC. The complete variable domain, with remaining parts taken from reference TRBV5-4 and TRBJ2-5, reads ETGVTQSPTHLIKTRGQQVTLRCSSQSGHNTVSWYQQALGQGPQFIFQYYREEENGRGNFPPRFSGLQFPNYSSELNVNALELDDSALYLCASSLDQGRGETQYFGPGTRLLVL.

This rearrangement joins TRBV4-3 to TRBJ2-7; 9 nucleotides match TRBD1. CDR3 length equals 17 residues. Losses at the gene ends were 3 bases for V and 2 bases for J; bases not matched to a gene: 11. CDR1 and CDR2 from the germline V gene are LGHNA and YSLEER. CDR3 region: CASSQTGGQGGPYEQYF. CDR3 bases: TGCGCCAGCAGCCAGACGGGGGGACAGGGCGGCCCCTACGAGCAGTACTTC.

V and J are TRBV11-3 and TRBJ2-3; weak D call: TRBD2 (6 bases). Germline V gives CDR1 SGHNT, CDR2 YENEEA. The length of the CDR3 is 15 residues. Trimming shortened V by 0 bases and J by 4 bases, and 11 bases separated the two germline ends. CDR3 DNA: TGTGCCAGCAGCTTAGAAGATTGGGGGGCAGATACGCAGTATTTT. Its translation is CASSLEDWGADTQYF.

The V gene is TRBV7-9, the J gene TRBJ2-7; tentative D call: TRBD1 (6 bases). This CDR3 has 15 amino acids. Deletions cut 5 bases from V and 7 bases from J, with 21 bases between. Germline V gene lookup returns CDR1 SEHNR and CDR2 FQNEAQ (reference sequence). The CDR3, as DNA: TGTGCCAGCAGCGAGGGGACATTTAAGGGGATGGAGCAGTACTTC. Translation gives CASSEGTFKGMEQYF.

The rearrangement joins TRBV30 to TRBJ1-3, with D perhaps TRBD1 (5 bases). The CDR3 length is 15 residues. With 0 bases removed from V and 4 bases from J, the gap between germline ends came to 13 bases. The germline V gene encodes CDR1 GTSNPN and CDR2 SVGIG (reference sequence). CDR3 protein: CAWSVPGKGGNTIYF. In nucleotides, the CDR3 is TGTGCCTGGAGTGTACCAGGGAAGGGAGGAAACACCATATATTTT. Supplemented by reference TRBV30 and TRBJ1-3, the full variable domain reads SQTIHQWPATLVQPVGSPLSLECTVEGTSNPNLYWYRQAAGRGLQLLFYSVGIGQISSEVPQNLSASRPQDRQFILSSKKLLLSDSGFYLCAWSVPGKGGNTIYFGEGSWLTVV.

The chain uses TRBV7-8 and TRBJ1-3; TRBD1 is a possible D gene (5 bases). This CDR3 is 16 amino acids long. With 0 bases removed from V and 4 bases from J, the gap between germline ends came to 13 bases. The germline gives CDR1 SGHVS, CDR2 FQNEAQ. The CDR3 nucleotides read TGTGCCAGCAGCTTAGCACACGTTGGGGCGGGAAACACCATATATTTT. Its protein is CASSLAHVGAGNTIYF.

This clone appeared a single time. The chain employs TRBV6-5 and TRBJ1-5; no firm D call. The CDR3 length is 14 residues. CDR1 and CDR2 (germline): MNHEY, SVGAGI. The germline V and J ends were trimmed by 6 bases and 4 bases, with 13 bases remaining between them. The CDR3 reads CASSPLAENQPQHF. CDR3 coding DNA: TGTGCCAGCAGCCCCCTGGCAGAAAATCAGCCCCAGCATTTT.

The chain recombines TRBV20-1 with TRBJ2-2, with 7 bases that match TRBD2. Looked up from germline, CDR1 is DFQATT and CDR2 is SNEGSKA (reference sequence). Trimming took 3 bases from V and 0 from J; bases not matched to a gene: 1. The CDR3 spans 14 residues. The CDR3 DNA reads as TGCAGTGCTAGTCTAGCGGCGAACACCGGGGAGCTGTTTTTT. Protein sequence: CSASLAANTGELFF.

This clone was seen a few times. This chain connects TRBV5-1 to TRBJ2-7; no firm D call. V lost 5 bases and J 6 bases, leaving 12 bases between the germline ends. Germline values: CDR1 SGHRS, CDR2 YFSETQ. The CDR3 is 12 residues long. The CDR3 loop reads CASSLGDVEQYF. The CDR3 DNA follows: TGCGCCAGCAGTTTAGGAGACGTCGAGCAGTACTTC.

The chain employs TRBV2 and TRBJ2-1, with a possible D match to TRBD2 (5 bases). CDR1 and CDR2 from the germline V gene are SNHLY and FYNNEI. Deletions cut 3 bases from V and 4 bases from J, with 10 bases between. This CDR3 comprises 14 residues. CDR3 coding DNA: TGTGCCAGCAGTGAGAGGGTCAGATACAATGAGCAGTTCTTC. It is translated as CASSERVRYNEQFF.

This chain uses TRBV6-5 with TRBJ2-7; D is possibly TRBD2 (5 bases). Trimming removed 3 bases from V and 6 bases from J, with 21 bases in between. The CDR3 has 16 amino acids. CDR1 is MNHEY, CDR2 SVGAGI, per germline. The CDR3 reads CASSYSRGLGFPEQYF. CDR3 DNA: TGTGCCAGCAGTTATTCTCGGGGTCTCGGGTTCCCCGAGCAGTACTTC.

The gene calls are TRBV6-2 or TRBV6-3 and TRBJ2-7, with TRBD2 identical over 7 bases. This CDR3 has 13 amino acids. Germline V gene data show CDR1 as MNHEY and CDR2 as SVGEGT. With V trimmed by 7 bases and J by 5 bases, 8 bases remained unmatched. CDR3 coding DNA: TGTGCCAGCAACCCCGGGACTACTCACGAGCAGTACTTC. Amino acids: CASNPGTTHEQYF.

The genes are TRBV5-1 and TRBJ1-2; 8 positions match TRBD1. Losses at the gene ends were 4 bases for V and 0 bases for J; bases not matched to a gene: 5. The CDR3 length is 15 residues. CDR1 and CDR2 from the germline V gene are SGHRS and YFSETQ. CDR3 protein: CASSNPGQANYGYTF. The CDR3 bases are TGCGCCAGCAGCAACCCGGGACAGGCTAACTATGGCTACACCTTC. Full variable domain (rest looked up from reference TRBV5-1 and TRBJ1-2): KAGVTQTPRYLIKTRGQQVTLSCSPISGHRSVSWYQQTPGQGLQFLFEYFSETQRNKGNFPGRFSGRQFSNSRSEMNVSTLELGDSALYLCASSNPGQANYGYTFGSGTRLTVV.

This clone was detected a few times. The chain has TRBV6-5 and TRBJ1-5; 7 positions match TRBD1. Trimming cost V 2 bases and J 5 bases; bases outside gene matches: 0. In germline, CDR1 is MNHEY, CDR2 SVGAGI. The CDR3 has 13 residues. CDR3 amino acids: CASSYDRDQPQHF. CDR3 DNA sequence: TGTGCCAGCAGTTACGACAGGGATCAGCCCCAGCATTTT.

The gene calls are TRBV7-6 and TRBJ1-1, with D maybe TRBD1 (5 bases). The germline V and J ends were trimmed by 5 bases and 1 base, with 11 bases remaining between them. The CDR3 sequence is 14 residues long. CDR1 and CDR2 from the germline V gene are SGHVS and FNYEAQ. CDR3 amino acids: CASSLTTENTEAFF. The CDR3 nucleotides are TGTGCCAGCAGCCTGACGACAGAGAACACTGAAGCTTTCTTT.

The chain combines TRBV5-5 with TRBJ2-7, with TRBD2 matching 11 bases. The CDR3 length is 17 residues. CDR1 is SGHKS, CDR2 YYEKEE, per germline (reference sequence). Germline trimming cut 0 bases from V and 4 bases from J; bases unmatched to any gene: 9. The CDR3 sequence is CASSLDASGGIMYEQYF. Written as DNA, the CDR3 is TGTGCCAGCAGCTTGGACGCTAGCGGGGGGATAATGTACGAGCAGTACTTC.

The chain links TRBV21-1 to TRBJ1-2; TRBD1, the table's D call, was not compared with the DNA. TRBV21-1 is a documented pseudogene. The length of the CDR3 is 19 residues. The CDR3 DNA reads TGTGCCAGCAGCCCCCCCCGCTCAGGCGCCGCGACAGTTAACTATGGCTACACCTTC. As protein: CASSPPRSGAATVNYGYTF.

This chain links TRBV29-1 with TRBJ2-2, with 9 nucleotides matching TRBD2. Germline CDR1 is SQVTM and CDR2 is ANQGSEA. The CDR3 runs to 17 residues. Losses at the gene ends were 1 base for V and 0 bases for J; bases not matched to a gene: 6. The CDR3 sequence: CSVEVTTSGSNTGELFF. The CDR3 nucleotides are TGCAGCGTTGAAGTAACGACTAGCGGTTCGAACACCGGGGAGCTGTTTTTT.

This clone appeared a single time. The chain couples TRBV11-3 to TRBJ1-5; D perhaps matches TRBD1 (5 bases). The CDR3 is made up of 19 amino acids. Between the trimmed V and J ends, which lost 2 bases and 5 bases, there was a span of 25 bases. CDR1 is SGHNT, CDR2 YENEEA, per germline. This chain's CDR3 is CASSLNGRHRGESHQPQHF. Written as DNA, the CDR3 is TGTGCCAGCAGCTTAAACGGACGACATCGGGGGGAGTCTCATCAGCCCCAGCATTTT.

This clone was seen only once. This CDR3 reads CASGRTEDSPLHF. The CDR3 region has the DNA TGTGCTAGTGGAAGGACAGAGGATTCACCCCTCCACTTT. The gene calls are TRBV12-5 and TRBJ1-6; possibly TRBD1 for D (6 bases). Trimming removed 6 bases at V and 8 bases at J, with 11 bases between. This CDR3 comprises 13 residues. The V gene's germline CDR1 is LGHNT and CDR2 FRNRAP.

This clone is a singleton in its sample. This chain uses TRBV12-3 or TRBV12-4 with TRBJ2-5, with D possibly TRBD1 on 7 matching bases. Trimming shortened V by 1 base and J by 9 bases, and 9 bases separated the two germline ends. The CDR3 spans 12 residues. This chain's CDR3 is CASSLGRGAQYF. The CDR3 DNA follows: TGTGCCAGCAGTTTAGGCAGGGGGGCCCAGTACTTC.

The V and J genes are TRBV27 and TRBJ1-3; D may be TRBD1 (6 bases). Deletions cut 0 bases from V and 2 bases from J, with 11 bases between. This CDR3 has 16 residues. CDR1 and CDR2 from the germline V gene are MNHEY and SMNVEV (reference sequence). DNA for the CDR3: TGTGCCAGCAGTTTATCCGTACAGGGTACTGGAAACACCATATATTTT. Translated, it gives CASSLSVQGTGNTIYF.

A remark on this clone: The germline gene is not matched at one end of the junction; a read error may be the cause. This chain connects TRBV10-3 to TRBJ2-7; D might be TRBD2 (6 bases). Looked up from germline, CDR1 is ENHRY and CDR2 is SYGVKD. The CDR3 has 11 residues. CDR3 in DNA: TGTGCCATCAGTGGGGAACCGGGGGAGGACTTC. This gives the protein CAISGEPGEDF.

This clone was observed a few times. CDR3 DNA: TGTGCCAGCAGCTTCGGACAGGGGCGGGTAGATACGCAGTATTTT. Translating gives CASSFGQGRVDTQYF. The chain is built from TRBV7-2 and TRBJ2-3, with TRBD1 matching over 9 bases. V lost 3 bases to trimming and J lost 5 bases; unmatched junction nucleotides: 6. The CDR3 sequence is 15 residues long. Germline lookup yields CDR1 SGHTA and CDR2 FQGNSA. The whole variable domain, filled in from reference TRBV7-2 and TRBJ2-3, reads GAGVSQSPSNKVTEKGKDVELRCDPISGHTALYWYRQSLGQGLEFLIYFQGNSAPDKSGLPSDRFSAERTGGSVSTLTIQRTQQEDSAVYLCASSFGQGRVDTQYFGPGTRLTVL.

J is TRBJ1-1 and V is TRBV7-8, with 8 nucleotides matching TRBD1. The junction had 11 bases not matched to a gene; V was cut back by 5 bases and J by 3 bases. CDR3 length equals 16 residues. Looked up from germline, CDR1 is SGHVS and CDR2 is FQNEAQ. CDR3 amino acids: CASSVYRGIVYTEAFF. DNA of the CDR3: TGTGCCAGCAGCGTATACAGGGGGATTGTATACACTGAAGCTTTCTTT.

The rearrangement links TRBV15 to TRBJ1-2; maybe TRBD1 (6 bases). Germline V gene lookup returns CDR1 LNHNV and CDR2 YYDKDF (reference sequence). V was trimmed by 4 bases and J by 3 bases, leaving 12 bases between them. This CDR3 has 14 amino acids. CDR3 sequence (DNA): TGTGCCACCAGCACCGAGGGGGTGTACTATGGCTACACCTTC. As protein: CATSTEGVYYGYTF.